Many counts were recorded for the clone carrying this T cell receptor (beta chain). What it binds is not known. Individual cDNA molecules were tagged with unique molecular identifiers, the study reported. TCRdb reanalysed the 5' RACE reads using MiXCR and keeps one entry per CDR3 protein. This sample carries roughly 16,000 distinct CDR3 sequences, about 5% of them seen once, and the ten largest clones take over 5%. The data were taken from a study of early T cells in non-severe SARS-CoV-2 infection. The overall study: Whole-blood bulk RNA, unsorted, was sequenced, and chains were unpaired. Findings of the study overall: Missing private and CD4 specificities, VDJdb matching favored anti-spike CD8 responses.

With 0 bases clipped from V and 2 bases from J, the junction kept 5 bases outside the gene matches. CDR1 and CDR2 from the germline V gene are LGHNA and YNFKEQ. The CDR3 has 16 residues. V gene TRBV4-2 combines with J gene TRBJ2-7, with 9 positions matching TRBD2. This receptor was taken from an adult who was a healthcare worker with PCR-confirmed SARS-CoV-2 infection or an uninfected control (not recorded which). Sequencing used whole blood. In DNA form, the CDR3 reads TGTGCCAGCAGCCAAGATCCAACTAGCGGGCCCTACGAGCAGTACTTC. Protein sequence: CASSQDPTSGPYEQYF.